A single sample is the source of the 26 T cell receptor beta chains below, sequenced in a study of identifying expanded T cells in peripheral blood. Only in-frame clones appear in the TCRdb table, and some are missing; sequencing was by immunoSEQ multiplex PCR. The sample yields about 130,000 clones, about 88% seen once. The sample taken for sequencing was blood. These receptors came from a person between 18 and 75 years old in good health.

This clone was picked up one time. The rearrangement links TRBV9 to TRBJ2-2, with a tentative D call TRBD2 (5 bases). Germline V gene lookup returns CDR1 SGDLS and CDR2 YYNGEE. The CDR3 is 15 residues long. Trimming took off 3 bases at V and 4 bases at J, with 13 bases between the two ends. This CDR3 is CASSGVGVGTGELFF. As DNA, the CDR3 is TGTGCCAGCAGCGGAGTGGGAGTCGGCACCGGGGAGCTGTTTTTT.

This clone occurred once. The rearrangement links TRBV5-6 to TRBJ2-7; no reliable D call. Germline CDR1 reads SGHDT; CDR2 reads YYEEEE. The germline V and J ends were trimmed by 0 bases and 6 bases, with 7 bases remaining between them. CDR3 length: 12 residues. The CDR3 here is CASSLVKFEQYF. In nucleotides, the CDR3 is TGTGCCAGCAGCTTGGTAAAGTTCGAGCAGTACTTC.

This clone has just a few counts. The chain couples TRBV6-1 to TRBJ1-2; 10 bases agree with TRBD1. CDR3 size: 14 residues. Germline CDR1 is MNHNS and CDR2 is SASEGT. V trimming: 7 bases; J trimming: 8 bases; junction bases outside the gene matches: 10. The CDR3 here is CASKQTGTGDGYTF. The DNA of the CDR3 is TGTGCCAGCAAACAAACCGGGACAGGGGACGGCTACACCTTC.

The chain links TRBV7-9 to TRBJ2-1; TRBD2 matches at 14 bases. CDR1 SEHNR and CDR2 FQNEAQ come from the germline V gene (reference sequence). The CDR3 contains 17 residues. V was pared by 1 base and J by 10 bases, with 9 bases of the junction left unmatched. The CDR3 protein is CASSLEPGLAGAYEQFF. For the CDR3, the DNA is TGTGCCAGCAGCTTAGAACCGGGACTAGCGGGAGCATACGAGCAGTTCTTC.

The CDR3 DNA is TGTGCCAGTAGTCGGGGAGCTAGCGGGACTTCAGATACGCAGTATTTT. Protein product: CASSRGASGTSDTQYF. The chain has TRBV19 and TRBJ2-3, with TRBD2 identical over 9 bases. CDR3 length equals 16 residues. After removal of 5 bases from V and 4 bases from J, the junction contained 10 bases not matched to a gene. Germline V lookup: CDR1 LNHDA, CDR2 SQIVND (reference sequence).

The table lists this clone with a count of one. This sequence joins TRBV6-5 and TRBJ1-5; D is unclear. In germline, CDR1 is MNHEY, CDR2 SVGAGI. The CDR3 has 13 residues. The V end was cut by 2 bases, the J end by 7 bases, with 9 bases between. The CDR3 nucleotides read TGTGCCAGCAGTTACGCCTTAAAACAGCCCCAGCATTTT. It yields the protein CASSYALKQPQHF.

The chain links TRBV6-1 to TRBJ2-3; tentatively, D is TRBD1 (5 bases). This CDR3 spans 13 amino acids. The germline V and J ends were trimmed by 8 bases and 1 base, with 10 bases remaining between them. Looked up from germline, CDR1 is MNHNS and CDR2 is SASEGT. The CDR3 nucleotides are TGTGCCAGCCGGAGCAGGGGCACAGATACGCAGTATTTT. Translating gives CASRSRGTDTQYF.

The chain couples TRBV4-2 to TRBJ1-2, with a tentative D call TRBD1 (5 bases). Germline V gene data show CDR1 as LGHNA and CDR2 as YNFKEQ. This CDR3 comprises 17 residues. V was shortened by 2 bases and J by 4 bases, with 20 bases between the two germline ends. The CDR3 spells CASSQPLGGVRVYGYTF. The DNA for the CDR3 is TGTGCCAGCAGCCAACCTCTGGGAGGGGTTCGTGTCTATGGCTACACCTTC.

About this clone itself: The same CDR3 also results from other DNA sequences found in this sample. In nucleotides, the CDR3 is TGTGCCAGCAGCAAGGAGGGGGCCTACGAGCAGTACTTC. It yields the protein CASSKEGAYEQYF. The chain carries TRBV21-1 and TRBJ2-7. TRBV21-1 is annotated as a pseudogene. The CDR3 consists of 13 residues.

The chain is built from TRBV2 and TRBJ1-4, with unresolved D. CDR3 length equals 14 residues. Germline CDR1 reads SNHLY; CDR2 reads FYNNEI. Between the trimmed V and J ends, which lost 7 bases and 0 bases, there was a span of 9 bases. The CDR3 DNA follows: TGTGCCAGCAATACCATCACAACTAATGAAAAACTGTTTTTT. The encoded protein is CASNTITTNEKLFF.

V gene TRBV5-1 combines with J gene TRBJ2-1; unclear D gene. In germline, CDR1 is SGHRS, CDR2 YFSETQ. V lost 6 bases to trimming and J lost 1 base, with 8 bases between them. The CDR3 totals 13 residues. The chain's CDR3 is CASNHGSYNEQFF. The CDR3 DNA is TGCGCCAGCAATCACGGATCCTACAATGAGCAGTTCTTC.

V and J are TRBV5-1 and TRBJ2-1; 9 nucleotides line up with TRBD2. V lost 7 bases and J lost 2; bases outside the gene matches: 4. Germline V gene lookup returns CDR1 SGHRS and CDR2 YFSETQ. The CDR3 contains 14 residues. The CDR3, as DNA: TGCGCCAGCCAGCTAGCGGGGCCCTACAATGAGCAGTTCTTC. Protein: CASQLAGPYNEQFF.

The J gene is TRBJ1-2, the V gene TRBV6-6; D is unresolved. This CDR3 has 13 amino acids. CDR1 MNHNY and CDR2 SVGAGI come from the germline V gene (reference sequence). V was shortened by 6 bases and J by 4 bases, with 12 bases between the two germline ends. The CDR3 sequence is CASRTTGSYGYTF. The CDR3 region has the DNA TGTGCCAGCAGGACGACCGGGAGCTATGGCTACACCTTC.

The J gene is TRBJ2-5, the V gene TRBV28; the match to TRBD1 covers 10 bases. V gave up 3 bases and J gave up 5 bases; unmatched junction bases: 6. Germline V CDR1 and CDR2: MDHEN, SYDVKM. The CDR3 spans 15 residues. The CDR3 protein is CASSFGQGVAETQYF. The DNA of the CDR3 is TGTGCCAGCAGTTTTGGACAGGGGGTGGCGGAGACCCAGTACTTC.

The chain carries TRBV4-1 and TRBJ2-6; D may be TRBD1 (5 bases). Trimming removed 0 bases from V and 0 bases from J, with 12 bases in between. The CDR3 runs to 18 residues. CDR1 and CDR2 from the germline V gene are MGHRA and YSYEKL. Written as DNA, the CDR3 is TGCGCCAGCAGCCAAGAGGGGCACAGGCCCTCTGGGGCCAACGTCCTGACTTTC. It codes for CASSQEGHRPSGANVLTF.

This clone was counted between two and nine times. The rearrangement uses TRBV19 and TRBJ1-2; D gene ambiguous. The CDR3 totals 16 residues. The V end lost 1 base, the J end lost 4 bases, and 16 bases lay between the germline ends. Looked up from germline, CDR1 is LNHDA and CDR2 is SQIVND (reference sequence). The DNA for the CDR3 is TGTGCCAGTAGTATAGTCATGAGGCAGTCATCCTATGGCTACACCTTC. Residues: CASSIVMRQSSYGYTF.

DNA for the CDR3: TGTGCCAGCTCACCAAGGAGAGCGAACACCGGGGAGCTGTTTTTT. This codes for CASSPRRANTGELFF. V usage is TRBV18 and J usage is TRBJ2-2; the D is unclear. V lost 2 bases to trimming and J lost 0 bases, with 7 bases between them. The CDR3 loop spans 15 amino acids. CDR1 KGHSH and CDR2 LQKENI come from the germline V gene.

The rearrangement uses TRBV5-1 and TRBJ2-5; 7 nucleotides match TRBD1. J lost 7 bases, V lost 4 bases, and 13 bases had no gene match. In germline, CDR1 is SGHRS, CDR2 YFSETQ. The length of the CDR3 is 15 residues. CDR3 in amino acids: CASSPRDRRVGTQYF. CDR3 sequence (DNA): TGCGCCAGCAGCCCCCGGGACAGAAGAGTTGGGACCCAGTACTTC.

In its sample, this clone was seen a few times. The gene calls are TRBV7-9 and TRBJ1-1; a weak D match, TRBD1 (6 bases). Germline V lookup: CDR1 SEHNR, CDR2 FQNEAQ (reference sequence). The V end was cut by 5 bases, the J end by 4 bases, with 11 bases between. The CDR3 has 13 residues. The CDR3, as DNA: TGTGCCAGCAGCCGGGGCAGGGGCACTGAAGCTTTCTTT. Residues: CASSRGRGTEAFF.

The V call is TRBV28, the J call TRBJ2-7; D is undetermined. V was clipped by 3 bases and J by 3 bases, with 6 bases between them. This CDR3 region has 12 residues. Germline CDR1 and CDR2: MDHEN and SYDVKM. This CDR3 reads CASSFSIYEQYF. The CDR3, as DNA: TGTGCCAGCAGTTTCTCCATCTACGAGCAGTACTTC.

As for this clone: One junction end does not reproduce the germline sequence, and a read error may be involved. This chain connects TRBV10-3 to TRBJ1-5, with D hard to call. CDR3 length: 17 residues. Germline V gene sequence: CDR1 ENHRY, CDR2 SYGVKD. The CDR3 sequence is CAISESRTLEGYQPQHF. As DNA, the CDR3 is TGTGCAATCAGTGAGTCGAGGACTCTAGAGGGTTATCAGCCCCAGCATTTT.

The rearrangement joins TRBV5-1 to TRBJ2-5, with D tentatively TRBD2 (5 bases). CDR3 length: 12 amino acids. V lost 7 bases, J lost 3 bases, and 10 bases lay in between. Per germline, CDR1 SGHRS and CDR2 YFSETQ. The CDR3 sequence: CASAGFKETQYF. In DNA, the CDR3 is TGCGCCAGCGCGGGCTTTAAAGAGACCCAGTACTTC.

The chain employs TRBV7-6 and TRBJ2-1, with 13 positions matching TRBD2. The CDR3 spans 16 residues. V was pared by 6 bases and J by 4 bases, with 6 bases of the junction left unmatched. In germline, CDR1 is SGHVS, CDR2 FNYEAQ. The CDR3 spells CASSRTTSGGYNEQFF. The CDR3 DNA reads TGTGCCAGCAGTCGGACGACTAGCGGGGGGTACAATGAGCAGTTCTTC.

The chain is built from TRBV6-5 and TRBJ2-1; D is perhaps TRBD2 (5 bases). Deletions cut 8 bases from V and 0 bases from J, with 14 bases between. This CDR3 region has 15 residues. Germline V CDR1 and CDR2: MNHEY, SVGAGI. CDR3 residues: CASGQRISSYNEQFF. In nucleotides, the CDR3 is TGTGCCAGCGGCCAGCGGATCAGCTCCTACAATGAGCAGTTCTTC.

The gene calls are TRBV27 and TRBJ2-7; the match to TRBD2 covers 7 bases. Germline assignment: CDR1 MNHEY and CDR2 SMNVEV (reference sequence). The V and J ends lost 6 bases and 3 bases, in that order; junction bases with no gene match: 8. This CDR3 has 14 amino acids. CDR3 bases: TGTGCCAGCAGCGTCGCTAGCGGAGGCTACGAGCAGTACTTC. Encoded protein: CASSVASGGYEQYF.

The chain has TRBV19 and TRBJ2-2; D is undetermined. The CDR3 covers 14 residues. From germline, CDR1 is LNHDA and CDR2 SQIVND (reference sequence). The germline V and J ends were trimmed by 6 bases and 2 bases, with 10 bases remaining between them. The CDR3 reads CASSFRTNTGELFF. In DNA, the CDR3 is TGTGCCAGTAGCTTTCGGACCAACACCGGGGAGCTGTTTTTT. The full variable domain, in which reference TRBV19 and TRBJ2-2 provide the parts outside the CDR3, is DGGITQSPKYLFRKEGQNVTLSCEQNLNHDAMYWYRQDPGQGLRLIYYSQIVNDFQKGDIAEGYSVSREKKESFPLTVTSAQKNPTAFYLCASSFRTNTGELFFGEGSRLTVL.